The 20 T cell receptor beta chains below all came from one sample that was sequenced in a study of blood T cells in healthy people across ages. A sample-barcoded 5' primer and a J-beta primer mix were used in a second PCR of roughly 6 to 11 cycles. MiXCR, applied by TCRdb to the 5' RACE reads, yields one record per CDR3 protein. The data contain approximately 940,000 distinct CDR3 sequences, under 50% of them seen just once; the ten biggest clones take up 10% to 15%. The sequencing sample was made of blood. These receptors came from a man aged 25-40 years in good health.

The chain carries TRBV4-3 and TRBJ2-3, with 9 positions matching TRBD2. The CDR3 covers 16 residues. The germline V gene encodes CDR1 LGHNA and CDR2 YSLEER. With V trimmed by 1 base and J by 5 bases, 7 bases remained unmatched. CDR3 sequence (DNA): TGCGCCAGCAGCCAAGTCGGCGGGAGGGCCCAAGATACGCAGTATTTT. Translation: CASSQVGGRAQDTQYF.

This clonotype showed up many times. V gene TRBV7-2 combines with J gene TRBJ2-5; D unresolved. Germline CDR1 is SGHTA and CDR2 is FQGNSA. The CDR3 contains 12 residues. Trimming pared 2 bases from V and 4 bases from J, leaving 5 bases between. The CDR3 loop reads CASSLSRETQYF. In nucleotides, the CDR3 is TGTGCCAGCAGCTTATCCCGAGAGACCCAGTACTTC.

This chain uses TRBV20-1 with TRBJ1-5, with D possibly being TRBD1 (6 bases). V was cut by 5 bases and J by 1 base, with 15 bases left in between. CDR1 is DFQATT and CDR2 is SNEGSKA in the germline V gene (reference sequence). The CDR3 runs to 15 residues. The CDR3 bases are TGCAGTGCTCGACGGACAGAGGGGAGCAATCAGCCCCAGCATTTT. Translating gives CSARRTEGSNQPQHF.

This chain joins TRBV5-1 and TRBJ2-1; 9 bases are a match to TRBD1. This CDR3 region has 15 residues. Germline lookup yields CDR1 SGHRS and CDR2 YFSETQ. The V and J ends lost 4 bases and 5 bases, in that order; junction bases with no gene match: 7. Here the CDR3 reads CASSQTGQGHNEQFF. The DNA for the CDR3 is TGCGCCAGCAGCCAAACGGGACAGGGCCACAATGAGCAGTTCTTC. Full variable domain (remainder filled in from reference TRBV5-1 and TRBJ2-1): KAGVTQTPRYLIKTRGQQVTLSCSPISGHRSVSWYQQTPGQGLQFLFEYFSETQRNKGNFPGRFSGRQFSNSRSEMNVSTLELGDSALYLCASSQTGQGHNEQFFGPGTRLTVL.

In this sample, this clonotype turned up a few times. The genes are TRBV7-2 and TRBJ1-1; 9 nucleotides agree with TRBD1. CDR1 and CDR2 from the germline V gene are SGHTA and FQGNSA. J was trimmed by 5 bases and V by 5 bases; bases with no gene match: 9. The CDR3 length is 15 residues. CDR3 coding DNA: TGTGCCAGCAGCCCAGGAAGGACAGGGGTTACTGAAGCTTTCTTT. This translates into CASSPGRTGVTEAFF.

The genes are TRBV3-1 and TRBJ1-2, with D possibly matching TRBD1 (6 bases). Germline lookup yields CDR1 LGHDT and CDR2 YNNKEL (reference sequence). V gave up 6 bases and J gave up 2 bases, with 13 bases separating them. CDR3 length: 14 residues. The CDR3 sequence is CASRQGGNNYGYTF. The CDR3 region has the DNA TGTGCCAGCAGACAGGGAGGAAACAACTATGGCTACACCTTC. The full variable domain, with the rest looked up from reference TRBV3-1 and TRBJ1-2, is DTAVSQTPKYLVTQMGNDKSIKCEQNLGHDTMYWYKQDSKKFLKIMFSYNNKELIINETVPNRFSPKSPDKAHLNLHINSLELGDSAVYFCASRQGGNNYGYTFGSGTRLTVV.

The J gene is TRBJ2-7, the V gene TRBV29-1, with D possibly being TRBD1 (6 bases). V dropped 6 bases and J dropped 2 bases, with 14 bases sitting between them. Per the germline V gene, CDR1 is SQVTM and CDR2 is ANQGSEA. The CDR3 runs 13 residues. The CDR3: CSVMTGPPYEQYF. The CDR3 DNA sequence: TGCAGCGTAATGACAGGCCCACCCTACGAGCAGTACTTC.

This clonotype was seen once. This sequence joins TRBV5-1 and TRBJ1-2; TRBD1 matches at 7 bases. Germline V lookup: CDR1 SGHRS, CDR2 YFSETQ. CDR3 size: 12 residues. The V segment lost 6 bases and the J segment 3 bases; nucleotides outside the gene matches: 2. The CDR3 spells CASTGTDYGYTF. In DNA, the CDR3 is TGCGCCAGCACGGGGACAGACTATGGCTACACCTTC.

The V call is TRBV12-3 or TRBV12-4, the J call TRBJ2-3; D tentatively fits TRBD1 or TRBD2 (5 bases each). There are 13 residues in the CDR3. Trimming removed 6 bases at V and 6 bases at J, with 13 bases between. The CDR3 reads CASRGVLGDTQYF. The CDR3, as DNA: TGTGCCAGCAGGGGGGTCCTAGGGGATACGCAGTATTTT.

This clonotype has more than one count but fewer than ten. The chain couples TRBV20-1 to TRBJ2-3; 12 bases align to TRBD2. This CDR3 is 16 amino acids long. After removal of 6 bases from V and 5 bases from J, the junction contained 12 bases not matched to a gene. Looked up from germline, CDR1 is DFQATT and CDR2 is SNEGSKA (reference sequence). CDR3 nucleotides: TGCAGTGCCCCCAGGACTAGCGGGGTTCTTATAGATACGCAGTATTTT. It yields the protein CSAPRTSGVLIDTQYF.

A note on this clonotype: One end of the junction fails to match germline, which may point to a read error. DNA for the CDR3: TGTGTCAGCAGCCAAGGGACAGTCTTTTACAATGAGCAGTACTTC. Translated, it gives CVSSQGTVFYNEQYF. V gene TRBV3-1 combines with J gene TRBJ2-1; TRBD1 agrees at 7 bases. The end of the DNA is better explained by TRBJ2-7, so the J call may be wrong. Germline CDR1 reads LGHDT; CDR2 reads YNNKEL (reference sequence). The CDR3 runs 15 residues.

This clonotype was picked up a small number of times. The CDR3 bases are TGCGCCAGCACTCCGGGACAGGGGGAGACCCAGTACTTC. Amino acid sequence: CASTPGQGETQYF. This rearrangement joins TRBV10-1 to TRBJ2-5, with 10 bases aligning to TRBD1. The CDR3 is 13 residues long. The V gene's germline CDR1 is WNHNN and CDR2 SYGVQD (reference sequence). Trimming at V came to 7 bases and at J to 5 bases, leaving 4 bases not matched to a gene.

There are a few counts of this clonotype. The J gene is TRBJ2-7, the V gene TRBV29-1; TRBD1 agrees at 8 bases. Per the germline V gene, CDR1 is SQVTM and CDR2 is ANQGSEA. With 7 bases clipped from V and 0 bases from J, the junction kept 11 bases outside the gene matches. The CDR3 contains 15 residues. CDR3 sequence reads: CSARRGTGVSYEQYF. The DNA for the CDR3 is TGCAGCGCCAGAAGAGGGACAGGAGTCTCCTACGAGCAGTACTTC.

The chain employs TRBV7-9 and TRBJ2-3; 8 nucleotides align to TRBD1. Germline V lookup: CDR1 SEHNR, CDR2 FQNEAQ (reference sequence). V shed 5 bases and J 2 bases; nucleotides not matched to a gene: 12. The length of the CDR3 is 17 residues. CDR3 loop: CASSVGQGGRVTDTQYF. The CDR3 DNA follows: TGTGCCAGCAGCGTCGGACAGGGTGGGAGAGTCACAGATACGCAGTATTTT.

This clonotype occurred a few times. The V and J genes are TRBV10-3 and TRBJ2-5; 8 bases match TRBD2. CDR1 is ENHRY and CDR2 is SYGVKD in the germline V gene. The CDR3 loop spans 13 amino acids. With 7 bases clipped from V and 2 bases from J, the junction kept 3 bases outside the gene matches. CDR3 in DNA: TGTGCCATCAACGCGGGGGGACAAGAGACCCAGTACTTC. Amino acid sequence: CAINAGGQETQYF.

J is TRBJ1-2 and V is TRBV12-3 or TRBV12-4; perhaps TRBD1 as D (5 bases). This CDR3 has 19 amino acids. The ends were cut back, 6 bases at V and 0 bases at J, with 26 bases in the middle. This CDR3 is CASRPSGGGKVPPNYGYTF. CDR3 nucleotide sequence: TGTGCCAGCAGGCCCTCCGGGGGGGGAAAGGTCCCCCCTAACTATGGCTACACCTTC.

This clonotype was found a few times. This sequence joins TRBV29-1 and TRBJ2-1; D unclear. CDR1 and CDR2 (germline): SQVTM, ANQGSEA. V shed 3 bases and J shed 5 bases, with 14 bases lying between them. CDR3 length: 14 amino acids. The CDR3 spells CSVDGPNPDNEQFF. CDR3 DNA sequence: TGCAGCGTTGACGGCCCCAACCCGGACAATGAGCAGTTCTTC.

The gene calls are TRBV7-9 and TRBJ2-7; D possibly matches TRBD1 or TRBD2 (6 bases each). This CDR3 is 14 amino acids long. Germline V gene sequence: CDR1 SEHNR, CDR2 FQNEAQ (reference sequence). V lost 6 bases to trimming and J lost 2 bases, with 14 bases between them. The CDR3 bases are TGTGCCAGCAGGGATATGAGGGGGGCCTACGAGCAGTACTTC. As protein: CASRDMRGAYEQYF.

The V call is TRBV3-1, the J call TRBJ1-2; D might be TRBD1 (5 bases). Germline CDR1 and CDR2: LGHDT and YNNKEL (reference sequence). The length of the CDR3 is 17 residues. Trimming took off 4 bases at V and 2 bases at J, with 20 bases between the two ends. CDR3: CASSRTLVSAGNYGYTF. Written as DNA, the CDR3 is TGTGCCAGCAGCCGAACCCTGGTCTCGGCAGGGAACTATGGCTACACCTTC.

This clonotype was observed many times. The rearrangement links TRBV4-1 to TRBJ2-7, with TRBD2 matching over 9 bases. CDR3 length equals 15 residues. CDR1 and CDR2 (germline): MGHRA, YSYEKL. J gave up 1 base and V 4 bases, and 5 bases lay outside the gene matches. The CDR3 nucleotides read TGCGCCAGCAGCCGAATAGCGGGGGATTCCTACGAGCAGTACTTC. Amino acids: CASSRIAGDSYEQYF.